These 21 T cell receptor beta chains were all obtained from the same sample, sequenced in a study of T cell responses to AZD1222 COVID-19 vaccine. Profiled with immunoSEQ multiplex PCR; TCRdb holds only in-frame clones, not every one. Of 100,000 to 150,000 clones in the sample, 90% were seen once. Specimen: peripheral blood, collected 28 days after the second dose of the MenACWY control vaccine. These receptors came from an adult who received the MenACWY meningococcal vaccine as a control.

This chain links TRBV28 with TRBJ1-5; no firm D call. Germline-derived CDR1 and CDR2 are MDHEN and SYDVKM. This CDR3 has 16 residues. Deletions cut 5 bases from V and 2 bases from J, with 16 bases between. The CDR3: CASSPATEQGNQPQHF. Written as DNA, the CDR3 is TGTGCCAGCAGTCCAGCGACGGAGCAGGGCAATCAGCCCCAGCATTTT.

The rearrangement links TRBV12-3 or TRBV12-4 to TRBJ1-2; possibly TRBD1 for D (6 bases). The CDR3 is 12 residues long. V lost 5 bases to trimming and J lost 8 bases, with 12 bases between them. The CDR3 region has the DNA TGTGCCAGCAGTCACAGGGATGGAGGCTACACCTTC. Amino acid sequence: CASSHRDGGYTF.

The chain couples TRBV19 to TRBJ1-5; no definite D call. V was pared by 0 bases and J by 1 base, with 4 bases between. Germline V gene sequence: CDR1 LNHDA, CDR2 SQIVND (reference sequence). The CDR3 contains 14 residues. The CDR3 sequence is CASSIDQSNQPQHF. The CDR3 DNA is TGTGCCAGTAGTATAGATCAAAGCAATCAGCCCCAGCATTTT.

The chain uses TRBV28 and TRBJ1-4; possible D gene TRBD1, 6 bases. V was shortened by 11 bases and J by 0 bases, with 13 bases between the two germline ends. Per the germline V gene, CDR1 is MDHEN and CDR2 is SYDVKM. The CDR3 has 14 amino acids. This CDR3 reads CAVQSGATNEKLFF. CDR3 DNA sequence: TGTGCCGTACAGTCAGGGGCAACTAATGAAAAACTGTTTTTT.

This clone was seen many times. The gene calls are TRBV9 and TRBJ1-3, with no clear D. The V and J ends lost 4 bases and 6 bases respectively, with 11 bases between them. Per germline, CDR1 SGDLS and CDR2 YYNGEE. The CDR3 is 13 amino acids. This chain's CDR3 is CASSPSSANTIYF. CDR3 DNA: TGTGCCAGCAGCCCTTCTTCGGCAAACACCATATATTTT.

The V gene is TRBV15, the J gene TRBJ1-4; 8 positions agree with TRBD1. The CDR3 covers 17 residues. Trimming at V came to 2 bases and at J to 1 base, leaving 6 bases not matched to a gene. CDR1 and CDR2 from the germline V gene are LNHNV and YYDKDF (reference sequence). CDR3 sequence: CATSRIGQGRTNEKLFF. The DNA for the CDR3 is TGTGCCACCAGCAGAATCGGACAGGGTAGAACTAATGAAAAACTGTTTTTT.

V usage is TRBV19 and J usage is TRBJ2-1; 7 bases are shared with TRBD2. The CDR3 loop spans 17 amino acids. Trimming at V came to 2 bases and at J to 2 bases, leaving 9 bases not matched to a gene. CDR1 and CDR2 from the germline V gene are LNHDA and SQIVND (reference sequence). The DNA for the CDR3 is TGTGCCAGTAGTATACCATTGGGGGGGTTGACCTACAATGAGCAGTTCTTC. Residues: CASSIPLGGLTYNEQFF.

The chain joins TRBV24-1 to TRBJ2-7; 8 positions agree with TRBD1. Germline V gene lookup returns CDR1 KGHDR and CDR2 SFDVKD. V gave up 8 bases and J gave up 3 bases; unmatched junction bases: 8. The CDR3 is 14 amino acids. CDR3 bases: TGTGCCACCATCCCAGGGGGCTTCGGCTACGAGCAGTACTTC. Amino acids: CATIPGGFGYEQYF.

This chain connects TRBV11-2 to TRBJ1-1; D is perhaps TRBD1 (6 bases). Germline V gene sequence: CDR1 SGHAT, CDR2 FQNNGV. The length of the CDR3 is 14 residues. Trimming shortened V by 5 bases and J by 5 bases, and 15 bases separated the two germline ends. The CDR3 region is CASSITIRGTEAFF. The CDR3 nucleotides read TGTGCCAGCAGCATTACAATCAGGGGAACTGAAGCTTTCTTT. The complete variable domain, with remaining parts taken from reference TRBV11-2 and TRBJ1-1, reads EAGVAQSPRYKIIEKRQSVAFWCNPISGHATLYWYQQILGQGPKLLIQFQNNGVVDDSQLPKDRFSAERLKGVDSTLKIQPAKLEDSAVYLCASSITIRGTEAFFGQGTRLTVV.

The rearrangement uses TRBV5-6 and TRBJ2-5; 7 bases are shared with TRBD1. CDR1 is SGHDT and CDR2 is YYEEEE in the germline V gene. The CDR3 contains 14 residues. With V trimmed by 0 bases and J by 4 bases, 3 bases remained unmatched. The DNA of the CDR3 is TGTGCCAGCAGCTTGGCGGGACAGAGAGAGACCCAGTACTTC. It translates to CASSLAGQRETQYF. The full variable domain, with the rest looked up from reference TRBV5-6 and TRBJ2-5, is DAGVTQSPTHLIKTRGQQVTLRCSPKSGHDTVSWYQQALGQGPQFIFQYYEEEERQRGNFPDRFSGHQFPNYSSELNVNALLLGDSALYLCASSLAGQRETQYFGPGTRLLVL.

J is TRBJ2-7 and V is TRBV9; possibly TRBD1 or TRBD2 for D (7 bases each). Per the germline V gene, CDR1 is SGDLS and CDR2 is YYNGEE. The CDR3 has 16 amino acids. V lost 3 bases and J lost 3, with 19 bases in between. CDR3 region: CASSDPGRGRVYEQYV. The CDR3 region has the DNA TGTGCCAGCAGCGATCCAGGGAGGGGGCGCGTCTACGAGCAGTACGTC.

The CDR3 sequence is CASSPLDSSYNSPLHF. The DNA for the CDR3 is TGTGCCAGCAGTCCCCTGGATAGCTCCTATAATTCACCCCTCCACTTT. This chain joins TRBV27 and TRBJ1-6; no reliable D call. The CDR3 contains 16 residues. Trimming left V 5 bases short and J 0 bases short, with 11 bases between. CDR1 MNHEY and CDR2 SMNVEV come from the germline V gene (reference sequence).

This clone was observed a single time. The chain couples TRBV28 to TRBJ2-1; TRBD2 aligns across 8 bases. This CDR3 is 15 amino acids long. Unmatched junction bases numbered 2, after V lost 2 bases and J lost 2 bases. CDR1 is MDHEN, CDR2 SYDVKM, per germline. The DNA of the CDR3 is TGTGCCAGCAGTTTAGCCGGGGGGGCCTACAATGAGCAGTTCTTC. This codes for CASSLAGGAYNEQFF. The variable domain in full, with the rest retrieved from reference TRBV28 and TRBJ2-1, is DVKVTQSSRYLVKRTGEKVFLECVQDMDHENMFWYRQDPGLGLRLIYFSYDVKMKEKGDIPEGYSVSREKKERFSLILESASTNQTSMYLCASSLAGGAYNEQFFGPGTRLTVL.

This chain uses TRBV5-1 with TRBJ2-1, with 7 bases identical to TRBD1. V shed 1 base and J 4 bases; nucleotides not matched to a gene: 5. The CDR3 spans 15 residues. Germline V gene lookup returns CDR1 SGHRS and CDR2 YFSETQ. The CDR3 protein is CASSLTGTDYNEQFF. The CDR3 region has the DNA TGCGCCAGCAGCTTGACAGGGACAGATTACAATGAGCAGTTCTTC.

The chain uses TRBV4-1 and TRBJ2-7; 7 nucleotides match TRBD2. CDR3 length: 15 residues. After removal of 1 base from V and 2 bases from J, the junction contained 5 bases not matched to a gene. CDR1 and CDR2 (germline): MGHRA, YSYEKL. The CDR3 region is CASSQVAGLTYEQYF. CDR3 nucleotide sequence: TGCGCCAGCAGCCAAGTGGCGGGACTAACCTACGAGCAGTACTTC.

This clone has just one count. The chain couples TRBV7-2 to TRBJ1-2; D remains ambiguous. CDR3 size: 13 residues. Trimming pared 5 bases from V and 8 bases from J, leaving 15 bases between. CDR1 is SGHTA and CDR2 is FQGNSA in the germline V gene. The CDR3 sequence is CASSNYTGEGYTF. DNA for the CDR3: TGTGCCAGCAGCAACTATACCGGGGAGGGCTACACCTTC.

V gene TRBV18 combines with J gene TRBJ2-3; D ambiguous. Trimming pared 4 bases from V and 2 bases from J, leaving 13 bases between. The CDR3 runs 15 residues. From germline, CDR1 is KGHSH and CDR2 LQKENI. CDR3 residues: CASSLARSSTDTQYF. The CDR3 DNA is TGTGCCAGCTCACTGGCCAGAAGCTCCACAGATACGCAGTATTTT.

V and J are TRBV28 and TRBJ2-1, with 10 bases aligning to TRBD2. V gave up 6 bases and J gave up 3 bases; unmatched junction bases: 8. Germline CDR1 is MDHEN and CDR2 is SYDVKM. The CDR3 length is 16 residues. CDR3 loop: CASSTTSGPVYNEQFF. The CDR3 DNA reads TGTGCCAGCAGCACGACTAGCGGGCCGGTCTACAATGAGCAGTTCTTC.

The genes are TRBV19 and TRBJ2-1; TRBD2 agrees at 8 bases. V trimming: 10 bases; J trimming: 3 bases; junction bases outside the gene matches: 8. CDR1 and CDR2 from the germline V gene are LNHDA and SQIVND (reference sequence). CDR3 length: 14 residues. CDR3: CATTSGVVYNEQFF. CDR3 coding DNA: TGTGCCACCACTAGCGGAGTTGTCTACAATGAGCAGTTCTTC.

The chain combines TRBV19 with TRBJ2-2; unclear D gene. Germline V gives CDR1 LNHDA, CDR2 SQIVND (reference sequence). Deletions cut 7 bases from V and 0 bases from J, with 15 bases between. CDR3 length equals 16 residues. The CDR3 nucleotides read TGTGCCAGTACCCATCCGGAGCTGTCGAACACCGGGGAGCTGTTTTTT. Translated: CASTHPELSNTGELFF.

The CDR3 reads CASSRRGLSNTEAFF. The CDR3 bases are TGTGCCAGCAGTCGAAGGGGACTCTCGAACACTGAAGCTTTCTTT. The V gene is TRBV6-5, the J gene TRBJ1-1, with a possible D match to TRBD1 (5 bases). V was pared by 5 bases and J by 1 base, with 14 bases between. The CDR3 has 15 residues. CDR1 MNHEY and CDR2 SVGAGI come from the germline V gene.